This T cell receptor beta chain was documented in a study of blood T cell repertoires in COVID-19. Study information: The United States, Italy and Spain provided the acute and convalescent COVID-19 samples.

The V gene end was trimmed by 6 bases and the J gene end by 4 bases; junction bases not matched to a gene: 3. CDR1 is SQVTM and CDR2 is ANQGSEA in the germline V gene. This CDR3 region has 12 residues. Everyone who took part was roughly 18 to 89 years old, and they came from about two dozen US areas. Which cohort a participant joined came from the clinical history participants gave. Sequencing was performed with immunoSEQ multiplex PCR; in TCRdb, only in-frame clones are kept and a portion is missing. In the table there are under 300,000 clones, 75% to 95% of which are singletons. A remark on this clone: Other DNA sequences within the sample encode an identical CDR3.

The source of this sequence is a woman aged 18-35 years who had recovered from COVID-19. Input material: PBMCs or T cells enriched from blood (not recorded which). The V gene is TRBV29-1, the J gene TRBJ1-2, with 9 bases lining up with TRBD1. CDR3 DNA: TGCAGCGTCGAGGGACAGGGCTATGGCTACACCTTC. This sequence encodes CSVEGQGYGYTF.